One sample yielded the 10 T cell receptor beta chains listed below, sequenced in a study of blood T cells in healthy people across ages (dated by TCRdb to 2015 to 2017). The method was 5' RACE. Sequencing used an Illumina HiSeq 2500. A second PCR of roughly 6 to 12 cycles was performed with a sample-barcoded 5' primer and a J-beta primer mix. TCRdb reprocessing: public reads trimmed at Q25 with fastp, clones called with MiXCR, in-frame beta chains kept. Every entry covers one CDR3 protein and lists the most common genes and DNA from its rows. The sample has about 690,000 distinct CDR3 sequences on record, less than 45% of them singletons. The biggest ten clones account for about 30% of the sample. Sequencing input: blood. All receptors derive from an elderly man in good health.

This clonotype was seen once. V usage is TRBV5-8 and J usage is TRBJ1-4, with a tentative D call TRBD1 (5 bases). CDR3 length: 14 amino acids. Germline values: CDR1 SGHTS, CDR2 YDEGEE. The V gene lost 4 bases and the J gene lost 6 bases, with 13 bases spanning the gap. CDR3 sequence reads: CASSRDQRDEKLFF. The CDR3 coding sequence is TGTGCCAGCAGCCGGGACCAAAGGGATGAAAAACTGTTTTTT.

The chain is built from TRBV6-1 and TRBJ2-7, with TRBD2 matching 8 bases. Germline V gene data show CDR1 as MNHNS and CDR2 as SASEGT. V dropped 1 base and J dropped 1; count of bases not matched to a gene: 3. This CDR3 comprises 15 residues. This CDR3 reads CASSEVSGGSYEQYF. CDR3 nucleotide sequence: TGTGCCAGCAGTGAAGTCAGCGGGGGTTCCTACGAGCAGTACTTC.

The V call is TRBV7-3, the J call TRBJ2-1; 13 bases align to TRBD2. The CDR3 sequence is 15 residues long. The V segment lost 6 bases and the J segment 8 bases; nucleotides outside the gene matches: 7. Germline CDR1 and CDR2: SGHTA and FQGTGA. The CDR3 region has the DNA TGTGCCAGCAGTCAACTAGCGGGAGGGTTGGATGAGCAGTTCTTC. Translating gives CASSQLAGGLDEQFF.

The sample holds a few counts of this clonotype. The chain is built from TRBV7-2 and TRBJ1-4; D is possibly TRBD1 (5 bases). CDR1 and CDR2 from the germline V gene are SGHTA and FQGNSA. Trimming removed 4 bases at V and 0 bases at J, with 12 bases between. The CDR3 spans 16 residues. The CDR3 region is CASSSPGAATNEKLFF. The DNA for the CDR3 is TGTGCCAGCAGCTCCCCCGGGGCCGCAACTAATGAAAAACTGTTTTTT.

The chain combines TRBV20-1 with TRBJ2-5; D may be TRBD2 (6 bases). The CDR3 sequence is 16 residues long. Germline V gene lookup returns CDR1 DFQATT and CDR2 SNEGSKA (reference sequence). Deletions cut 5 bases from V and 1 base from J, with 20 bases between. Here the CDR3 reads CSAQSRGGGPQETQYF. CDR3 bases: TGCAGTGCTCAGTCCCGGGGCGGAGGGCCCCAAGAGACCCAGTACTTC.

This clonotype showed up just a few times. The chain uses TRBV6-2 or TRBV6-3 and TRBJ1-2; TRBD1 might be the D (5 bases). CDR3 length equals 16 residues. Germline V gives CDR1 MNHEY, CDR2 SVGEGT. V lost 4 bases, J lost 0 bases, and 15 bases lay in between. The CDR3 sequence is CASSFPGTEANYGYTF. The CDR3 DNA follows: TGTGCCAGCAGTTTTCCAGGGACGGAAGCTAACTATGGCTACACCTTC.

CDR3 DNA: TGTGCCAGCAGCCCCCTAGCGGGACTGGGCTATGAGCAGTTCTTC. Its translation is CASSPLAGLGYEQFF. The rearrangement joins TRBV14 to TRBJ2-1; TRBD2 agrees at 9 bases. CDR1 and CDR2 (germline): SGHDN, FVKESK. V was pared by 4 bases and J by 8 bases, with 9 bases of the junction left unmatched. The CDR3 is 15 residues long.

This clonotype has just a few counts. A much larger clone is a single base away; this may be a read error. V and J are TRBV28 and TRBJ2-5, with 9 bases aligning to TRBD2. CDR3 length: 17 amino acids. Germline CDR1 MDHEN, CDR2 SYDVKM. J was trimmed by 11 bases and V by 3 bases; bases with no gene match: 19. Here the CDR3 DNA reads TGTGCCAGCAGTTTGGCTAGCGGGGCGACTCTGGGCAATGAGCAGTACTTC. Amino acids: CASSLASGATLGNEQYF.

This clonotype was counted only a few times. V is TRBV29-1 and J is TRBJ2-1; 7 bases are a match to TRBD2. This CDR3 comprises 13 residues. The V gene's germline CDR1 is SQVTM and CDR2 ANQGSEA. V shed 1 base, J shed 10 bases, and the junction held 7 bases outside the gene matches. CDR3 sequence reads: CSVEGGGRKEQFF. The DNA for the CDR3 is TGCAGCGTTGAAGGCGGGGGACGCAAGGAGCAGTTCTTC.

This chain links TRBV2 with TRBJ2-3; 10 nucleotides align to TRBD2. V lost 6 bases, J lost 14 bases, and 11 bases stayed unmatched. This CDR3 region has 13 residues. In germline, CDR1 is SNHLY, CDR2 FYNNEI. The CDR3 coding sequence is TGTGCCAGCAGGGAGGGACCTAGCGGGAGTGTGTATTTT. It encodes CASREGPSGSVYF.